The entry below gives a single T cell receptor beta chain sequence along with its context. The antigen remains unidentified. This record comes from a study of cytomegalovirus exposure and HLA in healthy donors. The donors were in the approximately 130-subject validation cohort, distinct from the approximately 670-subject first cohort. This CDR3 is built from 14 residues. Here immunoSEQ multiplex PCR was the method, and the copy in TCRdb shows in-frame clones only, minus some. The table lists approximately 160,000 clones, around 85% of them singletons, with 5.5% to 6% in the top ten. Findings and caveats of the study: In vitro confirmation showed a few CMV-associated chains to be CMV antigen specific.

The rearrangement links TRBV21-1 to TRBJ2-7; the D call of TRBD1 is as the table states it, not checked on the DNA. TRBV21-1 is a listed pseudogene. The sample taken for sequencing was PBMCs. The TCR sequence derives from a woman in her 30s in good health and CMV-seronegative. DNA for the CDR3: TGTGCCAGCAGCATAAGGGACAGGTCCTACGAGCAGTACTTC. It yields the protein CASSIRDRSYEQYF.